A single TCR beta chain is shown here with its context. Its cognate antigen is unknown. These data originate in a study of Ad26.COV2.S vaccination and SARS-CoV-2 variants. About the study: Doses of Ad26.COV2.S were injected into muscle once or twice, 56 days apart. Study-wide findings and caveats: Spike-specific TCR breadth ran higher among vaccine recipients than placebo recipients. The study found similar non-spike TCR breadth in vaccine and placebo recipients.

The treatment here: roughly 18 received Ad26.COV2.S at low or high dose, single or two shots; several received placebo; per-sample allocation not given. Collection of the samples took place on day 63 after the first injection of vaccine or placebo. The data were produced by immunoSEQ multiplex PCR, yet TCRdb's version contains in-frame clones alone and is incomplete. The sample includes 410,000 or so clones, 75% to 95% of them seen just once. CDR3 length: 18 amino acids. V dropped 6 bases and J dropped 2 bases, with 23 bases sitting between them. Germline V gene data show CDR1 as MGHDK and CDR2 as SYGVNS.

The material was peripheral blood, obtained in a trial of Ad26.COV2.S vaccine versus placebo. The receptor's source is a person aged 18 to 59 who received the Ad26.COV2.S COVID-19 vaccine or a placebo. The rearrangement links TRBV25-1 to TRBJ1-5; D uncertain. CDR3 in DNA: TGTGCCAGCAGACCAATCCTTAGCGTAACAATGGGCAATCAGCCCCAGCATTTT. As protein: CASRPILSVTMGNQPQHF.